The entry below describes one TCR beta chain. This CDR3 comprises 15 residues. These data come from a study of blood T cell repertoires in COVID-19. Study details: Samples of COVID-19 (acute and convalescent) were obtained from the United States, Italy and Spain.

Method: immunoSEQ multiplex PCR; TCRdb's copy keeps in-frame clones and lacks some. The repertoire includes roughly 270,000 clones, roughly 80% of them detected once, and 5% sits in the top ten. This TCR was recovered from a man aged 40-50 years who had been exposed to COVID-19. J is TRBJ2-1 and V is TRBV12-2; the table's D call, TRBD1, has no DNA check behind it. TRBV12-2 is labeled a pseudogene. Sequenced sample: PBMCs or T cells enriched from blood (not recorded which). The CDR3 is CASRQQGDSYNEQFF. DNA of the CDR3: TGTGCAAGTCGCCAACAGGGTGACTCCTACAATGAGCAGTTCTTC.